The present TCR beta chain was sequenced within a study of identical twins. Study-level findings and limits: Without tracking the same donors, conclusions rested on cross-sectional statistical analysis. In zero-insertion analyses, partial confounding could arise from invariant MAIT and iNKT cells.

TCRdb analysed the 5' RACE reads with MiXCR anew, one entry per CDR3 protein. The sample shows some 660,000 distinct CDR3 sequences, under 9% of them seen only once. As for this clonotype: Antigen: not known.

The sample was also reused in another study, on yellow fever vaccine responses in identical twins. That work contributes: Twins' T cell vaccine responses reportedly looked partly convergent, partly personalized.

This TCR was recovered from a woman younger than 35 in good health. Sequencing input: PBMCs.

The CDR3 sequence is CSAAGTSDVTDTQYF. The CDR3 DNA follows: TGCAGTGCTGCCGGGACTAGCGACGTCACAGATACGCAGTATTTT. J is TRBJ2-3 and V is TRBV20-1; 10 bases fit TRBD2. Germline assignment: CDR1 DFQATT and CDR2 SNEGSKA (reference sequence). Trimming at V came to 5 bases and at J to 2 bases, leaving 7 bases not matched to a gene. The CDR3 has 15 residues.